The TCR beta chain under discussion was sequenced for a study of CXCR3-negative and CXCR3-positive naive CD8 T cells. Each TRB cDNA library was prepared by 5' RACE (with UMI labels). Reprocessing the 5' RACE reads, TCRdb reports a single entry for every CDR3 protein and omits DNA. This specimen shows tens of thousands of distinct CDR3 sequences; the ten leading clones hold roughly 0.89%. Regarding this clonotype: The antigen is not known.

CDR3 length equals 14 residues. Germline loops: CDR1 SGHTA, CDR2 FQGNSA. General observations from the study: TRB CDR3 hydrophobicity was greater in CXCR3-positive naive cells than in CXCR3-negative naive cells. Fresh PBMCs served for most assays, and CXCR3 expression fell partially after cryopreservation. Naive CXCR3-negative and CXCR3-positive cells had similar TRBV-TRBJ usage; memory differed. Memory CD8+ T cell repertoires were far less diverse than both naive subsets.

The rearrangement uses TRBV7-2 and TRBJ2-3. The material sequenced was naive CXCR3+ CD8+ T cells from blood. Subset here: CD45RO-CCR7+CD27+CD95- naive CD8+ T cells expressing CXCR3 (TNR3+). The receptor was isolated from a human donor in good health. Some clones in this sample may be carry-over from other donors' samples. CDR3 protein: CASSLALVADTQYF.